One TCR beta chain is described in this entry. Which antigen it targets is not known. The record has no base qualities; no much larger clone is one base away. Systemically healthy Caucasian individuals from Russia, about 38 in total and aged about 6 to 95 years, were included as donors. Roughly 11 milliliters of peripheral blood were drawn from each donor into EDTA-treated Vacutainer tubes. Ficoll-Paque density-gradient centrifugation was used to isolate PBMCs, with at least 7 million obtained per sample. Total RNA, at least 6 micrograms per sample, was extracted from PBMCs with Trizol reagent. For every donor, an aliquot of PBMCs went through flow cytometry to measure the percentages of naive CD45RAhigh/CD27high T cells. The source of the sample is a study of blood T cells in healthy people across ages (dated by TCRdb to the mid-2010s). Looking at the study overall: In model experiments, template switching captured roughly one uniquely barcoded TCR beta cDNA molecule for every two T cells. Using deep sequencing normalized with unique cDNA molecular identifiers, the study measured how TCR beta repertoire diversity changes with age. Four age groups were formed from the donors: young (average roughly 16 years), middle-aged (approximately 40), aged (62) and long-lived (approximately 78). To avoid experimental bias, donors of different ages were spread randomly across the sequencing lanes. The study analyzed two additional independent replicas of 1 million unique cDNA reads from the same blood draw for two donors, one aged 18 to 30 and one aged 80 or older. The investigation overall reported the following: Estimates of total diversity from one million sequenced T cells were regarded as lower bounds and underestimates. Observed TCR beta diversity per million T cells fell roughly linearly with age, and a significant reduction was already apparent by age about 36. Bulk unsorted PBMC profiling prevented conclusive comparison of naive and antigen-experienced compartments. There was a strong correlation between observed TCR beta diversity and the percentage of naive T cells measured by flow cytometry. Compared with the aged group, more naive CD4+ T cells, fewer expanded clones and increased TCR diversity were shown by the long-lived group, suggesting age selection. Because the CMV infection status of the donors was unknown, age-related changes in expanded clonotypes may potentially have been confounded.

Its CDR3 holds 14 amino acids, cysteine through phenylalanine. Of the read, only the CDR3 DNA is kept; its 42 bases are in frame from base 1. CDR1 and CDR2 were assigned from the germline V gene (reference sequence) as DFQATT and SNEGSKA. Trimming takes 3 bases off V and 3 bases off J; junction bases not matched to a gene: 4. Libraries were prepared through 5' RACE. The sequencing machine was an Illumina HiSeq 2500. A second PCR of about 7 to 12 cycles was performed with a sample-barcoded 5' primer and a J-beta primer mix. A template-switch 5' adaptor carrying 12 random nucleotides introduced a unique molecular identifier onto each TCR beta cDNA molecule. Each sample yielded at least 3 million CDR3-containing paired-end reads. All of the RNA was converted into first-strand cDNA using the Mint cDNA synthesis kit, with a TRBC-specific oligonucleotide serving as the primer. After uracil-DNA glycosylase treatment, a first 18-cycle PCR used universal primers M1SS and BC2_uni_R on all cDNA. As for how the authors treated the data: Normalization of each sample was performed by random selection of 1 million high-quality reads, each carrying a distinct molecular identifier. Instead of being binned into consensus sequences, reads with shared molecular identifiers were discarded. CDR3 identification, clonotype clustering and error correction used MiTCR with a Q25 quality threshold and the strictest error-elimination algorithm. A nonparametric unseen species model with Euler transformation was used to estimate a lower bound on total TCR beta diversity. TCRdb passed the public sequencing reads through fastp at Q25 and MiXCR, retaining productive beta sequences. Rows matching on CDR3 protein sequence are summarized as one entry with the most common DNA and genes. V and J calls and clone size were set by TCRdb, not the authors. The sample profile shows around 1,000,000 distinct CDR3 sequences; roughly two fifths of them were found once. Together, the top ten hold about 12% of the sample.

This TCR derives from a man aged 18 to 29 in good health. Recombination connected TRBV20-1 to TRBJ2-7; 11 bases in the middle match TRBD2. Sequencing was done on a sample of blood. The CDR3 region: CSARMTSGDYEQYF. The nucleotide sequence reads TGCAGTGCTAGGATGACTAGCGGGGACTACGAGCAGTACTTC.